This entry lists 3 T cell receptor beta chains sequenced from one sample in a study of shared T cell receptors in the human thymus. Clones were sequenced by immunoSEQ multiplex PCR, and TCRdb holds only the in-frame ones, with some missing. The data show more than 550,000 clones, roughly 85% seen once. These same records also appear under a second study, on human thymus T cells.

The specimen was thymocytes. The receptors here all came from a girl less than two years old with a congenital heart defect.

This sequence joins TRBV5-1 and TRBJ1-2; perhaps TRBD1 as D (6 bases). V lost 2 bases to trimming and J lost 10 bases, with 21 bases between them. This CDR3 region has 15 residues. Per the germline V gene, CDR1 is SGHRS and CDR2 is YFSETQ. The CDR3 nucleotides are TGCGCCAGCAGCTTAGCACCCTTCCGACAGGAAGACTACACCTTC. This gives the protein CASSLAPFRQEDYTF.

The rearrangement joins TRBV5-1 to TRBJ1-6, with D maybe TRBD1 (5 bases). V dropped 0 bases and J dropped 10 bases, with 11 bases sitting between them. This CDR3 comprises 14 residues. Germline CDR1 is SGHRS and CDR2 is YFSETQ. CDR3 sequence: CASSLGGVGSPLHF. Written as DNA, the CDR3 is TGCGCCAGCAGCTTGGGGGGGGTCGGGTCACCCCTCCACTTT.

V is TRBV27 and J is TRBJ2-7; the match to TRBD1 covers 7 bases. V was pared by 3 bases and J by 3 bases, with 8 bases of the junction left unmatched. In germline, CDR1 is MNHEY, CDR2 SMNVEV (reference sequence). The CDR3 is 15 residues long. CDR3 DNA sequence: TGTGCCAGCAGTTTTAGACAGGGCATACGCTACGAGCAGTACTTC. This encodes CASSFRQGIRYEQYF.